The 19 T cell receptor beta chains below come from one sample, sequenced in a study of blood T cell repertoires in COVID-19. TCRdb's table, derived via immunoSEQ multiplex PCR, lists solely in-frame clones and lacks some. Of some 55,000 clones in the sample, 85% to 95% were seen once. Sequenced: peripheral blood. These receptor sequences come from a human donor in a cohort sampled during active COVID-19.

A single count supports this clone. J is TRBJ1-2 and V is TRBV5-4; the match to TRBD1 covers 9 bases. V was clipped by 3 bases and J by 6 bases; unmatched bases: 3. The CDR3 loop spans 13 amino acids. Germline V CDR1 and CDR2: SGHNT, YYREEE (reference sequence). CDR3 nucleotides: TGTGCCAGCAGCTCGACAGGGGGTGATGGCTACACCTTC. Residues: CASSSTGGDGYTF.

This clone has a single count. The chain links TRBV6-1 to TRBJ1-1; D remains unclear. Between the trimmed V and J ends, which lost 2 bases and 4 bases, there was a span of 14 bases. The V gene's germline CDR1 is MNHNS and CDR2 SASEGT. The CDR3 spans 15 residues. The CDR3 nucleotides read TGTGCCAGCAGTGAAACAAGGGAGGTGGGCACTGAAGCTTTCTTT. This translates into CASSETREVGTEAFF.

The V gene is TRBV5-1, the J gene TRBJ2-3, with 10 positions matching TRBD1. Unmatched junction bases numbered 11, after V lost 0 bases and J lost 1 base. The germline CDR1 and CDR2 sequences are SGHRS and YFSETQ. The CDR3 covers 19 residues. CDR3 nucleotide sequence: TGCGCCAGCAGCTTGGCCCCGGGACAGGGGTTGGTCCGCACAGATACGCAGTATTTT. Its translation: CASSLAPGQGLVRTDTQYF. Full variable domain (remainder filled in from reference TRBV5-1 and TRBJ2-3): KAGVTQTPRYLIKTRGQQVTLSCSPISGHRSVSWYQQTPGQGLQFLFEYFSETQRNKGNFPGRFSGRQFSNSRSEMNVSTLELGDSALYLCASSLAPGQGLVRTDTQYFGPGTRLTVL.

Of note for this clone: The sample contains more than one DNA sequence encoding this CDR3. V gene TRBV10-2 combines with J gene TRBJ2-5; TRBD2 might be the D (6 bases). Trimming took off 0 bases at V and 5 bases at J, with 7 bases between the two ends. Germline lookup yields CDR1 WSHSY and CDR2 SAAADI. The CDR3 covers 13 residues. The CDR3 bases are TGCGCCAGCAGTGAGTCTGGAGGGGAGACCCAGTACTTC. Translation gives CASSESGGETQYF.

The chain links TRBV10-3 to TRBJ2-3, with TRBD1 matching over 8 bases. The V gene end was trimmed by 5 bases and the J gene end by 2 bases; junction bases not matched to a gene: 6. This CDR3 comprises 15 residues. CDR1 ENHRY and CDR2 SYGVKD come from the germline V gene. CDR3: CAISKTGDHTDTQYF. The CDR3 coding sequence is TGTGCCATCAGTAAGACAGGGGACCACACAGATACGCAGTATTTT.

The rearrangement joins TRBV6-2 or TRBV6-3 to TRBJ2-5; D remains ambiguous. V dropped 2 bases and J dropped 2 bases, with 3 bases sitting between them. The CDR3 length is 12 residues. From germline, CDR1 is MNHEY and CDR2 SVGEGT. In nucleotides, the CDR3 is TGTGCCAGCAGTTACACACAAGAGACCCAGTACTTC. Translated: CASSYTQETQYF.

There are a few counts of this clone. The CDR3, as DNA: TGTGCCAGCAGTTCGATATTAGGGGATGTCCCTGAAGCTTTCTTT. Translating it yields CASSSILGDVPEAFF. The J gene is TRBJ1-1, the V gene TRBV27, with a tentative D call TRBD1 (5 bases). The CDR3 has 15 residues. Germline CDR1 and CDR2: MNHEY and SMNVEV (reference sequence). Trimming stripped 4 bases from V and 6 bases from J, with 18 bases between.

The chain combines TRBV6-5 with TRBJ1-3; 8 bases match TRBD1. CDR3 length: 15 amino acids. Germline lookup yields CDR1 MNHEY and CDR2 SVGAGI. V shed 4 bases and J 0 bases; nucleotides not matched to a gene: 2. The CDR3, as DNA: TGTGCCAGCAGTTTGGGACAGGTCTCTGGAAACACCATATATTTT. Amino acid sequence: CASSLGQVSGNTIYF.

V usage is TRBV10-2 and J usage is TRBJ1-2; D is uncertain. In germline, CDR1 is WSHSY, CDR2 SAAADI. The germline V and J ends were trimmed by 0 bases and 5 bases, with 10 bases remaining between them. The CDR3 extends over 14 amino acids. In DNA form, the CDR3 reads TGCGCCAGCAGTGAGTCGCGGATTCTTTATGGCTACACCTTC. This gives the protein CASSESRILYGYTF.

The chain combines TRBV6-1 with TRBJ1-2, with 10 bases matching TRBD1. This CDR3 region has 15 residues. Germline V gives CDR1 MNHNS, CDR2 SASEGT. With 2 bases clipped from V and 4 bases from J, the junction kept 4 bases outside the gene matches. CDR3 sequence: CASSESGQGVYGYTF. The CDR3 bases are TGTGCCAGCAGTGAATCCGGACAGGGGGTCTATGGCTACACCTTC.

As DNA, the CDR3 is TGTGCCAGCCGACGACCGGGACAGTCTAACTATGGCTACACCTTC. This codes for CASRRPGQSNYGYTF. The chain couples TRBV5-6 to TRBJ1-2; 7 bases are shared with TRBD1. V lost 7 bases, J lost 0 bases, and 9 bases stayed unmatched. The CDR3 extends over 15 amino acids. Germline loops: CDR1 SGHDT, CDR2 YYEEEE.

J is TRBJ1-5 and V is TRBV19; 7 bases line up with TRBD1. The ends lost 5 bases at V and 3 bases at J; junction bases unmatched: 1. From germline, CDR1 is LNHDA and CDR2 SQIVND (reference sequence). The CDR3 sequence is 13 residues long. Written as DNA, the CDR3 is TGTGCCAGTAGTGGACAGGTCAATCAGCCCCAGCATTTT. Protein product: CASSGQVNQPQHF.

This rearrangement joins TRBV3-1 (or the pseudogene TRBV3-2) to TRBJ2-1; TRBD2 matches at 12 bases. V dropped 4 bases and J dropped 7; count of bases not matched to a gene: 11. The germline V gene encodes CDR1 LGHDT and CDR2 YNNKEL (reference sequence). The CDR3 spans 17 residues. CDR3 DNA: TGTGCCAGCAGCCGACGTCAACTAGCGGGGGGACGTAATGAGCAGTTCTTC. Amino acids: CASSRRQLAGGRNEQFF.

This clone ranks as medium-sized. The chain couples TRBV30 to TRBJ1-4; 9 nucleotides match TRBD1. The V segment lost 8 bases and the J segment 3 bases; nucleotides outside the gene matches: 7. The CDR3 sequence is 14 residues long. Germline CDR1 GTSNPN, CDR2 SVGIG (reference sequence). This CDR3 reads CAGQGRGPNEKLFF. In DNA, the CDR3 is TGTGCCGGACAGGGGAGGGGGCCTAATGAAAAACTGTTTTTT.

This chain links TRBV12-5 with TRBJ2-1, with a possible D match to TRBD2 (5 bases). The length of the CDR3 is 12 residues. V was shortened by 3 bases and J by 9 bases, with 9 bases between the two germline ends. Germline-derived CDR1 and CDR2 are LGHNT and FRNRAP. CDR3 nucleotides: TGTGCTAGTGGTTTTCCCCGGGGTGAGCAGTTCTTC. It yields the protein CASGFPRGEQFF.

The chain uses TRBV9 and TRBJ2-5; no clear D. Germline values: CDR1 SGDLS, CDR2 YYNGEE. The CDR3 is 14 residues long. The V end lost 3 bases, the J end lost 0 bases, and 9 bases lay between the germline ends. For the CDR3, the DNA is TGTGCCAGCAGCGATTCGGAGTACCAAGAGACCCAGTACTTC. Translation gives CASSDSEYQETQYF.

The gene calls are TRBV4-2 and TRBJ2-3; D is possibly TRBD2 (5 bases). Trimming stripped 0 bases from V and 0 bases from J, with 13 bases between. The CDR3 totals 17 residues. Germline CDR1 is LGHNA and CDR2 is YNFKEQ. CDR3 region: CASSQDVRGSSTDTQYF. The CDR3 nucleotides read TGTGCCAGCAGCCAAGACGTCCGGGGATCTAGCACAGATACGCAGTATTTT.

This clone was detected once. The chain is built from TRBV5-6 and TRBJ2-5, with 13 bases aligning to TRBD2. The germline V gene encodes CDR1 SGHDT and CDR2 YYEEEE. The V gene end was trimmed by 4 bases and the J gene end by 3 bases; junction bases not matched to a gene: 6. This CDR3 is built from 16 residues. CDR3 nucleotide sequence: TGTGCCAGCAGCCTTGGGACTAGCGGGGCTAAAGAGACCCAGTACTTC. Translated, it gives CASSLGTSGAKETQYF.

The J gene is TRBJ1-6, the V gene TRBV3-1 (or the pseudogene TRBV3-2), with unresolved D. Germline V gene data show CDR1 as LGHDT and CDR2 as YNNKEL (reference sequence). V was pared by 8 bases and J by 7 bases, with 18 bases between. The CDR3 extends over 15 amino acids. CDR3 nucleotide sequence: TGTGCCAGCTCCCGTGGGCACAGCTCAAATTCACCCCTCCACTTT. Its translation is CASSRGHSSNSPLHF.